This TCR beta chain was sequenced during a study of cytomegalovirus exposure and HLA in healthy donors. General study findings and limits: When the data were analyzed later, several of the most significant clusters appeared to be linked to common viral pathogens. Reportedly, cytomegalovirus status was diagnosed with high sensitivity and specificity.

On this clone: Its antigen is still unknown.

Use of 60 Vbeta and 13 Jbeta primers characterized the PCR. Only in-frame clones appear in the TCRdb table, and some are missing; sequencing was by immunoSEQ multiplex PCR. The repertoire holds over 120,000 clones, with roughly 79% as singletons. Trimming cost V 6 bases and J 1 base, with 13 bases left between them. The V gene's germline CDR1 is MDHEN and CDR2 SYDVKM. This CDR3 is 16 amino acids long. The chain recombines TRBV28 with TRBJ2-6, with D unclear. The sequenced sample was PBMCs. The source of this sequence is a man aged 25 to 40 in good health and CMV-seropositive. For the CDR3, the DNA is TGTGCCAGCAGACTACCATCAACTTCTGGGGCCAACGTCCTGACTTTC. This sequence encodes CASRLPSTSGANVLTF.